This TCR beta chain was documented in a study of metastatic and nonmetastatic thyroid tumors (dated by TCRdb to 2018 to 2020). Some background on the complete study: The researchers compared repertoires between peripheral blood samples and tumor or nodule tissue samples from patients with malignant or benign thyroid disease. Broader findings and caveats from the paper: In both blood and tumor samples, TCR beta diversity was reported to be significantly higher in malignant tumors than in benign nodules.

This clone was seen at least ten times. The antigen it binds to is not known. Base qualities were left out, and no much larger clone turns up one base away. No treatment had been received by any patient before thyroid surgery. Using T-cell receptor beta sequencing, the researchers looked back retrospectively at clinical samples from patients, gathered between the early 2010s and the late 2010s. The CDR3, cysteine through phenylalanine, is 15 amino acids long. Only the CDR3 DNA stays, 45 bases, in frame from base 1. Based on the germline V gene, the CDR1 and CDR2 sequences are SQVTM and ANQGSEA. At the junction V is shortened by 3 bases and J by 6 bases, with 20 bases in between. The library was generated by PCR. Data came from an Illumina HiSeq 4000. High-throughput sequencing was used to profile the CDR3 region of the TCR beta-chain in every patient. On the authors' methods: Drawing on CDR3 differences between clinicopathological groups, the researchers built a classifier meant to tell apart patients with distant-metastatic papillary thyroid cancer. To measure repertoire diversity the researchers used the Shannon index, while the Morisita-Horn index served to gauge how similar the tumor and blood repertoires were. TCRdb applied fastp at Q25 and MiXCR to the public reads, then kept only in-frame beta chains. The V and J calls here are based on TCRdb, not the publication. The sample table shows 30,000 to 45,000 clones, and approximately 20% are seen once. The top ten constitute about 16% of the sample.

The chain links TRBV29-1 with TRBJ1-2; possibly the D gene is TRBD1, per 6 matching bases. Sequenced sample: blood. The source of this sequence is a female donor with papillary thyroid cancer or a benign thyroid nodule (not recorded which). Some clones in this sample may be carry-over from other donors' samples. The CDR3 region: CSVDVPKDRYNGYTF. The DNA reads as follows: TGCAGCGTTGATGTCCCCAAGGACAGATATAATGGCTACACCTTC.